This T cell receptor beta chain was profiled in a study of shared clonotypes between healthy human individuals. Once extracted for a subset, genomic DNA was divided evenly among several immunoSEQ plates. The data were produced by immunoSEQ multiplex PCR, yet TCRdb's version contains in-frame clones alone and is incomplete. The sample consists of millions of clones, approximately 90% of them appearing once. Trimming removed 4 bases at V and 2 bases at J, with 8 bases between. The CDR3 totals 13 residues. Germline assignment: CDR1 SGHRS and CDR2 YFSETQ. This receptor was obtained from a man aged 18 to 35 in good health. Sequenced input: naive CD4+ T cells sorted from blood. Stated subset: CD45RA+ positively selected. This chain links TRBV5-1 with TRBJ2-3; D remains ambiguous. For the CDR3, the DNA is TGCGCCAGCAGCCGGAAGACCACAGATACGCAGTATTTT. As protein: CASSRKTTDTQYF.